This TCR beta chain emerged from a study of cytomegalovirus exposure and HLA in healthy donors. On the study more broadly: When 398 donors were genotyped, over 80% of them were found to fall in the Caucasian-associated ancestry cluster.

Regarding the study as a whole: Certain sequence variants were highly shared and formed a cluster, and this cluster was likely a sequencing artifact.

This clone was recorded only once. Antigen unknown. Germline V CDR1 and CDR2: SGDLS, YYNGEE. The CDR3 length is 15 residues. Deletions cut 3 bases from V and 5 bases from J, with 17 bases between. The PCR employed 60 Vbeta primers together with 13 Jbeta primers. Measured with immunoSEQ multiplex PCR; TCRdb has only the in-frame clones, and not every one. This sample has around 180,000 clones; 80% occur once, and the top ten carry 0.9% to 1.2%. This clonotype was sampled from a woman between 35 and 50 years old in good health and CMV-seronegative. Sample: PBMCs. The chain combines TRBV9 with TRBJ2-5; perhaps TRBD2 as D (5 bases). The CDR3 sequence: CASSASGIAAETQYF. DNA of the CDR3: TGTGCCAGCAGCGCCTCGGGAATAGCAGCGGAGACCCAGTACTTC.